The 6 T cell receptor beta chains below come from one sample, sequenced in a study of CD8 T cells in Susac syndrome. When the RNA was reverse transcribed, random hexamers were used with an input of about 0.5 to 1 ug. TCRdb redid the calling of the immunoSEQ multiplex PCR reads with MiXCR, one entry per CDR3 protein. The data hold about 100,000 distinct CDR3 sequences, with 95% observed a single time. Sample: CD8+ T cells from PBMCs. Receptor source: a human donor with Susac syndrome.

Concerning this clonotype itself: Relative to the germline gene, one junction end is altered; a read error may explain this. The chain links TRBV7-2 to TRBJ2-1; TRBD2 aligns across 11 bases. The CDR3 extends over 14 amino acids. Germline values: CDR1 SGHTA, CDR2 FQGNSA. CDR3 sequence: CASSVAGGPMAQFF. CDR3 DNA sequence: TGTGCCAGCAGCGTAGCGGGAGGGCCGATGGCTCAGTTCTTC.

The CDR3 region is CASSQVQTSGNYEQYF. The CDR3 nucleotides are TGTGCCAGCAGCCAAGTTCAGACTAGCGGGAACTACGAGCAGTACTTC. The chain employs TRBV4-2 and TRBJ2-7; TRBD2 aligns across 11 bases. Germline V gives CDR1 LGHNA, CDR2 YNFKEQ. The CDR3 totals 16 residues. V dropped 1 base and J dropped 3; count of bases not matched to a gene: 5.

This chain connects TRBV29-1 to TRBJ2-5; 7 bases are shared with TRBD1. Per germline, CDR1 SQVTM and CDR2 ANQGSEA. V was pared by 6 bases and J by 3 bases, with 7 bases of the junction left unmatched. The CDR3 is 13 residues long. The chain's CDR3 is CSVLPGTEETQYF. For the CDR3, the DNA is TGCAGCGTCCTCCCCGGGACAGAAGAGACCCAGTACTTC.

V usage is TRBV5-4 and J usage is TRBJ2-1; D gene ambiguous. In germline, CDR1 is SGHNT, CDR2 YYREEE (reference sequence). The CDR3 is 13 residues long. Trimming cost V 2 bases and J 9 bases, with 12 bases left between them. Here the CDR3 reads CASSFGLSGEQFF. As DNA, the CDR3 is TGTGCCAGCAGCTTTGGATTGTCGGGTGAGCAGTTCTTC.

The V gene is TRBV28, the J gene TRBJ2-1; no clear D gene. V dropped 6 bases and J dropped 6 bases, with 15 bases sitting between them. Per germline, CDR1 MDHEN and CDR2 SYDVKM. The CDR3 totals 14 residues. The CDR3 is CASSSPSRRNEQFF. DNA of the CDR3: TGTGCCAGCAGCTCCCCCAGCCGGCGCAATGAGCAGTTCTTC. The full variable domain, in which reference TRBV28 and TRBJ2-1 provide the parts outside the CDR3, is DVKVTQSSRYLVKRTGEKVFLECVQDMDHENMFWYRQDPGLGLRLIYFSYDVKMKEKGDIPEGYSVSREKKERFSLILESASTNQTSMYLCASSSPSRRNEQFFGPGTRLTVL.

The gene calls are TRBV5-6 and TRBJ2-2; 7 nucleotides agree with TRBD1. CDR1 is SGHDT and CDR2 is YYEEEE in the germline V gene. The V segment lost 4 bases and the J segment 9 bases; nucleotides outside the gene matches: 9. The CDR3 covers 14 residues. CDR3 in DNA: TGTGCCAGCAGCCCCTCAGGGGGAGTCAGGGAGCTGTTTTTT. Protein sequence: CASSPSGGVRELFF.